The 30 T cell receptor beta chains in this list originate from one sample, sequenced in a study of early T cells in non-severe SARS-CoV-2 infection. One entry per CDR3 protein, called by TCRdb with MiXCR from the 5' RACE reads. The sample shows around 89,000 distinct CDR3 sequences, roughly 14% of them seen only once. Sequenced input: whole blood. These receptors all stem from an adult who was a healthcare worker with PCR-confirmed SARS-CoV-2 infection or an uninfected control (not recorded which).

Only a few counts were recorded for this clonotype. The chain recombines TRBV11-2 with TRBJ1-1, with 8 nucleotides matching TRBD1. The CDR3 extends over 17 amino acids. Trimming removed 8 bases from V and 3 bases from J; junction bases left unmatched: 17. CDR1 and CDR2 from the germline V gene are SGHAT and FQNNGV. CDR3 protein: CASQRNWQGAMHTEAFF. The CDR3 DNA follows: TGTGCCAGCCAGAGGAATTGGCAGGGGGCGATGCACACTGAAGCTTTCTTT.

This clonotype was observed a handful of times. V and J are TRBV7-2 and TRBJ2-5; TRBD2 might be the D (5 bases). Germline-derived CDR1 and CDR2 are SGHTA and FQGNSA. The CDR3 contains 15 residues. V lost 3 bases, J lost 0 bases, and 11 bases lay in between. The CDR3 DNA follows: TGTGCCAGCAGCTTTAGCCGAGCGGACCAAGAGACCCAGTACTTC. Amino acids: CASSFSRADQETQYF. Supplemented by reference TRBV7-2 and TRBJ2-5, the full variable domain reads GAGVSQSPSNKVTEKGKDVELRCDPISGHTALYWYRQSLGQGLEFLIYFQGNSAPDKSGLPSDRFSAERTGGSVSTLTIQRTQQEDSAVYLCASSFSRADQETQYFGPGTRLLVL.

This clonotype turned up a few times. J is TRBJ2-3 and V is TRBV7-9; weak D call: TRBD2 (6 bases). The V and J ends lost 5 bases and 1 base respectively, with 25 bases between them. Germline V CDR1 and CDR2: SEHNR, FQNEAQ (reference sequence). The CDR3 spans 19 residues. Written as DNA, the CDR3 is TGTGCCAGCAGCCTAAGGCGGAAGAAAGCGGGTTCGGGCACAGATACGCAGTATTTT. Translated, it gives CASSLRRKKAGSGTDTQYF.

Only a few counts were recorded for this clonotype. This chain connects TRBV7-8 to TRBJ2-1; 11 positions match TRBD2. The ends lost 1 base at V and 6 bases at J; junction bases unmatched: 2. Germline V gene sequence: CDR1 SGHVS, CDR2 FQNEAQ. The CDR3 totals 15 residues. The CDR3 loop reads CASSLGLAGLNEQFF. CDR3 coding DNA: TGTGCCAGCAGCTTAGGACTAGCGGGGCTCAATGAGCAGTTCTTC.

V and J are TRBV5-1 and TRBJ2-1, with D unresolved. Germline-derived CDR1 and CDR2 are SGHRS and YFSETQ. V was trimmed by 2 bases and J by 4 bases, leaving 4 bases between them. This CDR3 is 12 amino acids long. In nucleotides, the CDR3 is TGCGCCAGCAGCTTACAGTACAATGAGCAGTTCTTC. As protein: CASSLQYNEQFF.

The genes are TRBV6-4 and TRBJ1-6; D not certain. The CDR3 covers 15 residues. The V gene lost 0 bases and the J gene lost 4 bases, with 7 bases spanning the gap. Germline CDR1 is MRHNA and CDR2 is SNTAGT. DNA for the CDR3: TGTGCCAGCAGTGACTCGTCAGCTTATAATTCACCCCTCCACTTT. Translating gives CASSDSSAYNSPLHF.

This clonotype has more than one count but fewer than ten. The genes are TRBV5-4 and TRBJ1-1, with 11 bases fitting TRBD1. Unmatched junction bases numbered 12, after V lost 1 base and J lost 7 bases. This CDR3 has 17 residues. Germline V gene sequence: CDR1 SGHNT, CDR2 YYREEE (reference sequence). The CDR3 nucleotides read TGTGCCAGCAGCTTGTACGTAGGGGGACAGGGGGGAAATGAAGCTTTCTTT. Protein: CASSLYVGGQGGNEAFF. The full variable domain, in which reference TRBV5-4 and TRBJ1-1 provide the parts outside the CDR3, is ETGVTQSPTHLIKTRGQQVTLRCSSQSGHNTVSWYQQALGQGPQFIFQYYREEENGRGNFPPRFSGLQFPNYSSELNVNALELDDSALYLCASSLYVGGQGGNEAFFGQGTRLTVV.

The chain joins TRBV4-1 to TRBJ2-1; D not resolved. The length of the CDR3 is 13 residues. Between the trimmed V and J ends, which lost 4 bases and 6 bases, there was a span of 10 bases. CDR1 and CDR2 from the germline V gene are MGHRA and YSYEKL. CDR3 protein: CASSRMVSNEQFF. CDR3 nucleotides: TGCGCCAGCAGCCGGATGGTAAGCAATGAGCAGTTCTTC.

This clonotype was seen many times. The CDR3 region has the DNA TGCGCCAGCAGTAAGGACAGGGCTTTCCTCAGCTCTGGGGCCAACGTCCTGACTTTC. Protein: CASSKDRAFLSSGANVLTF. J is TRBJ2-6 and V is TRBV5-1; 8 nucleotides line up with TRBD1. Germline V gives CDR1 SGHRS, CDR2 YFSETQ. The J segment lost 0 bases and the V segment lost 5 bases, leaving 13 bases of the junction unmatched. CDR3 size: 19 residues.

The V gene is TRBV5-6, the J gene TRBJ2-7; possibly TRBD1 or TRBD2 for D (5 bases each). The CDR3 is 13 residues long. Germline V lookup: CDR1 SGHDT, CDR2 YYEEEE. V was trimmed by 0 bases and J by 6 bases, leaving 10 bases between them. CDR3 protein: CASSLGGVGEQYV. DNA of the CDR3: TGTGCCAGCAGCTTGGGAGGGGTTGGCGAGCAGTACGTC.

This clonotype was observed many times. The rearrangement joins TRBV5-1 to TRBJ2-1, with D perhaps being TRBD1 or TRBD2 (5 bases each). This CDR3 region has 15 residues. The ends were cut back, 0 bases at V and 7 bases at J, with 14 bases in the middle. Germline V gives CDR1 SGHRS, CDR2 YFSETQ. The CDR3 sequence is CASSLVEGQDNEQFF. DNA for the CDR3: TGCGCCAGCAGCTTGGTAGAGGGGCAGGATAATGAGCAGTTCTTC.

This clonotype showed up just a few times. The V gene is TRBV4-2, the J gene TRBJ2-3; 7 bases map to TRBD2. Germline V gives CDR1 LGHNA, CDR2 YNFKEQ. The CDR3 consists of 17 residues. Unmatched junction bases numbered 7, after V lost 0 bases and J lost 1 base. Here the CDR3 reads CASSQDSREDGTDTQYF. The CDR3, as DNA: TGTGCCAGCAGCCAAGATTCCCGGGAGGATGGCACAGATACGCAGTATTTT.

V gene TRBV2 combines with J gene TRBJ2-1; D may match TRBD1 or TRBD2 (5 bases each). Germline assignment: CDR1 SNHLY and CDR2 FYNNEI. This CDR3 region has 13 residues. The germline V and J ends were trimmed by 3 bases and 9 bases, with 12 bases remaining between them. CDR3 protein: CASSDLGDGEQFF. For the CDR3, the DNA is TGTGCCAGCAGTGATCTGGGGGATGGTGAGCAGTTCTTC.

This clonotype was seen a few times. This chain uses TRBV6-2 or TRBV6-3 with TRBJ2-7; 7 bases agree with TRBD1. V lost 6 bases, J lost 0 bases, and 11 bases stayed unmatched. Germline V gene lookup returns CDR1 MNHEY and CDR2 SVGEGT. This CDR3 has 16 amino acids. This CDR3 is CASRSRQGPLSYEQYV. In DNA form, the CDR3 reads TGTGCCAGCAGATCGCGACAGGGACCCCTCTCCTACGAGCAGTACGTC.

CDR3: CSVDGLANPVEQFF. CDR3 DNA: TGCAGCGTTGATGGACTAGCGAATCCGGTTGAGCAGTTCTTC. V usage is TRBV29-1 and J usage is TRBJ2-1, with 9 positions matching TRBD2. Looked up from germline, CDR1 is SQVTM and CDR2 is ANQGSEA. The CDR3 totals 14 residues. V shed 3 bases and J 9 bases; nucleotides not matched to a gene: 9.

The gene calls are TRBV14 and TRBJ2-1, with a weak D call TRBD2 (5 bases). The CDR3 totals 17 residues. Germline CDR1 reads SGHDN; CDR2 reads FVKESK. Trimming took 1 base from V and 2 from J, leaving 15 bases between them. CDR3 region: CASSQVFSGIAYNEQFF. Here the CDR3 DNA reads TGTGCCAGCAGCCAAGTATTCTCGGGAATTGCCTACAATGAGCAGTTCTTC.

The chain recombines TRBV11-2 with TRBJ2-5; perhaps D is TRBD1 or TRBD2 (5 bases each). This CDR3 region has 15 residues. V was shortened by 4 bases and J by 4 bases, with 16 bases between the two germline ends. Germline lookup yields CDR1 SGHAT and CDR2 FQNNGV. CDR3 protein: CASSSNEGLGETQYF. Written as DNA, the CDR3 is TGTGCCAGCAGCTCAAATGAGGGGCTGGGAGAGACCCAGTACTTC.

The CDR3 loop is CASSLSTADTQYF. CDR3 nucleotides: TGTGCCAGCAGTTTATCCACCGCGGATACGCAGTATTTT. The rearrangement links TRBV12-3 or TRBV12-4 to TRBJ2-3; no firm D call. The V gene lost 2 bases and the J gene lost 6 bases, with 9 bases spanning the gap. CDR3 size: 13 residues.

This clonotype was found a few times. This chain links TRBV29-1 with TRBJ1-1; no reliable D call. Germline V gene sequence: CDR1 SQVTM, CDR2 ANQGSEA. The ends were cut back, 0 bases at V and 5 bases at J, with 1 base in the middle. This CDR3 spans 10 amino acids. This chain's CDR3 is CSVEDTEAFF. In nucleotides, the CDR3 is TGCAGCGTTGAAGATACTGAAGCTTTCTTT.

This clonotype occurred a few times. The rearrangement links TRBV12-3 or TRBV12-4 to TRBJ1-4; no reliable D call. Trimming shortened V by 5 bases and J by 8 bases, and 12 bases separated the two germline ends. CDR3 size: 13 residues. CDR3 protein: CASSLVLGEKLFF. The CDR3 DNA reads as TGTGCCAGCAGTCTAGTTTTAGGAGAAAAACTGTTTTTT.

The V gene is TRBV24-1, the J gene TRBJ2-1; no definite D call. There are 11 residues in the CDR3. The V gene lost 5 bases and the J gene lost 7 bases, with 5 bases spanning the gap. Germline V gene lookup returns CDR1 KGHDR and CDR2 SFDVKD. In DNA, the CDR3 is TGTGCCACCAGTGTTGTGAATGAGCAGTTCTTC. Protein product: CATSVVNEQFF.

In this sample, this clonotype turned up a few times. J is TRBJ1-2 and V is TRBV7-8, with no clear D. V lost 1 base, J lost 0 bases, and 15 bases lay in between. The CDR3 covers 17 residues. Germline loops: CDR1 SGHVS, CDR2 FQNEAQ. CDR3 DNA: TGTGCCAGCAGCTTAGGGTCCGGGGTCGGAGCTAACTATGGCTACACCTTC. It translates to CASSLGSGVGANYGYTF.

This clonotype has more than one count but fewer than ten. The V and J genes are TRBV4-2 and TRBJ2-3; no firm D call. Germline CDR1 is LGHNA and CDR2 is YNFKEQ. The V end was cut by 0 bases, the J end by 7 bases, with 8 bases between. The CDR3 consists of 13 residues. CDR3 in DNA: TGTGCCAGCAGCCAAGATCGGCAGAATACGCAGTATTTT. Translated: CASSQDRQNTQYF.

This clonotype appeared a few times. The chain carries TRBV6-5 and TRBJ1-3; D possibly corresponds to TRBD1 (5 bases). CDR1 MNHEY and CDR2 SVGAGI come from the germline V gene. The CDR3 extends over 15 amino acids. V lost 6 bases to trimming and J lost 2 bases, with 14 bases between them. The chain's CDR3 is CASSPGLRTGNTIYF. The CDR3 coding sequence is TGTGCCAGCAGCCCAGGGTTGAGGACTGGAAACACCATATATTTT.

This clonotype occurred a few times. This chain connects TRBV12-3 or TRBV12-4 to TRBJ2-3; TRBD2 agrees at 9 bases. The CDR3 contains 15 residues. J was trimmed by 3 bases and V by 1 base; bases with no gene match: 2. The CDR3 DNA reads as TGTGCCAGCAGTTTAGGCGGGGGGGCAACAGATACGCAGTATTTT. Protein sequence: CASSLGGGATDTQYF.

This chain joins TRBV11-1 and TRBJ2-3; tentatively, D is TRBD1 (6 bases). V lost 5 bases, J lost 0 bases, and 12 bases lay in between. Germline V CDR1 and CDR2: SGHAT, FQDESV (reference sequence). The CDR3 covers 15 residues. CDR3 region: CASSRRDTSTDTQYF. CDR3 in DNA: TGTGCCAGCAGCCGCCGGGACACGAGCACAGATACGCAGTATTTT.

This clonotype was counted between two and nine times. The rearrangement joins TRBV20-1 to TRBJ2-2; tentative D call: TRBD2 (6 bases). Trimming cost V 8 bases and J 1 base, with 17 bases left between them. In germline, CDR1 is DFQATT, CDR2 SNEGSKA (reference sequence). The CDR3 is made up of 15 amino acids. CDR3 residues: CSTYGLAMNTGELFF. The CDR3 nucleotides are TGCAGTACCTATGGTCTAGCGATGAACACCGGGGAGCTGTTTTTT.

CDR3 sequence (DNA): TGTGCCAGCAGTATGCAGGGCGGCCACTATGGCTACACCTTC. This translates into CASSMQGGHYGYTF. The chain recombines TRBV2 with TRBJ1-2; a weak D match, TRBD1 (5 bases). CDR3 length: 14 residues. Germline V gives CDR1 SNHLY, CDR2 FYNNEI. Trimming removed 5 bases from V and 3 bases from J, with 13 bases in between.

CDR3 loop: CASSLARYSYNEQFF. The CDR3 nucleotides are TGTGCCAGCAGCTTGGCACGGTACTCCTACAATGAGCAGTTCTTC. This sequence joins TRBV5-4 and TRBJ2-1; D is ambiguous. Trimming removed 0 bases at V and 0 bases at J, with 7 bases between. The CDR3 runs to 15 residues. CDR1 and CDR2 from the germline V gene are SGHNT and YYREEE (reference sequence).

The rearrangement links TRBV2 to TRBJ1-5, with no clear D. Trimming pared 10 bases from V and 3 bases from J, leaving 13 bases between. The CDR3 contains 13 residues. CDR1 is SNHLY and CDR2 is FYNNEI in the germline V gene. CDR3 in amino acids: CAMSGQTNQPQHF. The DNA for the CDR3 is TGTGCCATGAGCGGGCAAACCAATCAGCCCCAGCATTTT.